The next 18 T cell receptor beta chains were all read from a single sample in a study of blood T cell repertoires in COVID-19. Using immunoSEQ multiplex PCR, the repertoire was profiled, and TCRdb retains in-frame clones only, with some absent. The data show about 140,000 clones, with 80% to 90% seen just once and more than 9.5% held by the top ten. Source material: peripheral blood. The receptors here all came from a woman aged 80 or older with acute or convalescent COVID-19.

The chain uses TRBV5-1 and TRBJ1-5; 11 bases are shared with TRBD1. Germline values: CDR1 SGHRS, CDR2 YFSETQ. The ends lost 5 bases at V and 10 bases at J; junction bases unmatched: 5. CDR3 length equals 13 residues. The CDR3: CASSRDRGSPQHF. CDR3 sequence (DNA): TGCGCCAGCAGTAGGGACAGGGGGAGTCCCCAGCATTTT.

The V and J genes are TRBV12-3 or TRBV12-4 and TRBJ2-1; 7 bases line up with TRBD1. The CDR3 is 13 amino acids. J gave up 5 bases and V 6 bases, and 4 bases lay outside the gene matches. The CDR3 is CASRRDSNNEQFF. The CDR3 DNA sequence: TGTGCCAGCAGAAGGGACAGCAACAATGAGCAGTTCTTC.

The CDR3 DNA is TGTGCCAGCAGCTTGGGACAGGTCCTCTATGGCTACACCTTC. Its translation is CASSLGQVLYGYTF. The V call is TRBV7-9, the J call TRBJ1-2, with 8 bases identical to TRBD1. The germline V gene encodes CDR1 SEHNR and CDR2 FQNEAQ (reference sequence). The CDR3 loop spans 14 amino acids. Germline trimming cut 3 bases from V and 4 bases from J; bases unmatched to any gene: 4.

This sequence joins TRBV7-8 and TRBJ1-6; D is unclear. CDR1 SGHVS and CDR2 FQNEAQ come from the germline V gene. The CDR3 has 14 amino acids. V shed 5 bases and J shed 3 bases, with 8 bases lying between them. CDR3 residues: CASSNGFYNSPLHF. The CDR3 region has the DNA TGTGCCAGCAGCAACGGTTTCTATAATTCACCCCTCCACTTT. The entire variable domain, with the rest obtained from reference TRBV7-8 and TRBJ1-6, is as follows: GAGVSQSPRYKVAKRGQDVALRCDPISGHVSLFWYQQALGQGPEFLTYFQNEAQLDKSGLPSDRFFAERPEGSVSTLKIQRTQQEDSAVYLCASSNGFYNSPLHFGNGTRLTVT.

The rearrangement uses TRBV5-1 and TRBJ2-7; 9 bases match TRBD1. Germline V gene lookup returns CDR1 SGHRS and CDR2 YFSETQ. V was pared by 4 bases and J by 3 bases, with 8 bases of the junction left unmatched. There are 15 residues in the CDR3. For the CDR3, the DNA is TGCGCCAGCAGCCTAACGACAGGGGGAAGCTACGAGCAGTACTTC. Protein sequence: CASSLTTGGSYEQYF.

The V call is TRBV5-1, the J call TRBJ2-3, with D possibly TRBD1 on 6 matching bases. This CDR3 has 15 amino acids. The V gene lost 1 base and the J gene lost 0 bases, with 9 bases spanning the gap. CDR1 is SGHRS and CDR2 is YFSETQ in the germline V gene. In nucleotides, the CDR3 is TGCGCCAGCAGCTTGAACGGACAGAGCACAGATACGCAGTATTTT. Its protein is CASSLNGQSTDTQYF.

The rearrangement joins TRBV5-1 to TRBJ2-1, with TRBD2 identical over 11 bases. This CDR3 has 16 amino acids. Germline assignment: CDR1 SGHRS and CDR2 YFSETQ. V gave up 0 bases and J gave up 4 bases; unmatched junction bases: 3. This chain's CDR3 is CASSLGSGGAYNEQFF. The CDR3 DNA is TGCGCCAGCAGCTTGGGTAGCGGGGGGGCTTACAATGAGCAGTTCTTC.

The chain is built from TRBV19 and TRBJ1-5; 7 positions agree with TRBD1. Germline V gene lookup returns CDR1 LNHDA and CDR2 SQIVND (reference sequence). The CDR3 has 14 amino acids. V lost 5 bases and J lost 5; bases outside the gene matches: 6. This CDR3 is CASSQGGRHQPQHF. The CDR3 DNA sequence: TGTGCCAGTAGTCAGGGGGGTAGACATCAGCCCCAGCATTTT.

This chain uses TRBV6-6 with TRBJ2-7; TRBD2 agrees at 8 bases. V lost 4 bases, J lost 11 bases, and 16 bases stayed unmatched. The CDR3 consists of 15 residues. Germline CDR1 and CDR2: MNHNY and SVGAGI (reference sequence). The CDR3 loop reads CASSLRLAIPIAKYF. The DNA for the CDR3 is TGTGCCAGCAGTTTGAGACTAGCGATTCCCATAGCGAAGTACTTC.

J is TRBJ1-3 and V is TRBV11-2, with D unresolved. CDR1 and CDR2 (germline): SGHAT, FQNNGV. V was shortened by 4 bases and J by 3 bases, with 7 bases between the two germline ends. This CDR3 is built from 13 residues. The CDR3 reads CASSSSSGNTIYF. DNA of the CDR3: TGTGCCAGCAGCTCCTCGAGTGGAAACACCATATATTTT.

The CDR3 bases are TGTGCCAGCAGCTTGACAGGGGGGAGCAATCAGCCCCAGCATTTT. Its translation: CASSLTGGSNQPQHF. The chain combines TRBV5-6 with TRBJ1-5, with 8 bases that match TRBD1. V lost 1 base and J lost 1; bases outside the gene matches: 1. The CDR3 is 15 amino acids. The germline V gene encodes CDR1 SGHDT and CDR2 YYEEEE.

CDR3 in amino acids: CASSWSGQSSYEQYF. CDR3 bases: TGCGCCAGCAGCTGGTCTGGGCAGAGCTCCTACGAGCAGTACTTC. The rearrangement uses TRBV5-1 and TRBJ2-7; no firm D call. This CDR3 comprises 15 residues. The germline V and J ends were trimmed by 3 bases and 0 bases, with 13 bases remaining between them. Germline-derived CDR1 and CDR2 are SGHRS and YFSETQ.

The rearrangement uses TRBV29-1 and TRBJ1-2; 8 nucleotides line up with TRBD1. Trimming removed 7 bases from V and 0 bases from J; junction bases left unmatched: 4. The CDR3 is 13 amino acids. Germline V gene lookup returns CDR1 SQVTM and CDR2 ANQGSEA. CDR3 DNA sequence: TGCAGCGCCTTGACAGGGGCTAACTATGGCTACACCTTC. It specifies CSALTGANYGYTF.

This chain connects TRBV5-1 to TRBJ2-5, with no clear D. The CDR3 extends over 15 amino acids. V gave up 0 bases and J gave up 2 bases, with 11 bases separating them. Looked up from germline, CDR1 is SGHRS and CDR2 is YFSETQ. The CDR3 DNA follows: TGCGCCAGCAGCTTGGCAGTGTCGTCACAAGAGACCCAGTACTTC. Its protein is CASSLAVSSQETQYF.

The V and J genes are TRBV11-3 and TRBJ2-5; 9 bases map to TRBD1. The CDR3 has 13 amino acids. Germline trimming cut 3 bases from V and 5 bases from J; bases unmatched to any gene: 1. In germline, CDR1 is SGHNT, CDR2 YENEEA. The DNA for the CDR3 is TGTGCCAGCAGCTTTGGACAGGGGGAGACCCAGTACTTC. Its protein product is CASSFGQGETQYF.

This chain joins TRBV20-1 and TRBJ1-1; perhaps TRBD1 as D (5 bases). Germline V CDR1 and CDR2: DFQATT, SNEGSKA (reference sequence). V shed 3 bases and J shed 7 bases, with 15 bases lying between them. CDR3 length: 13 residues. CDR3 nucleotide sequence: TGCAGTGCTAGTGACCCAGTAAGGGGTGAAGCTTTCTTT. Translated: CSASDPVRGEAFF.

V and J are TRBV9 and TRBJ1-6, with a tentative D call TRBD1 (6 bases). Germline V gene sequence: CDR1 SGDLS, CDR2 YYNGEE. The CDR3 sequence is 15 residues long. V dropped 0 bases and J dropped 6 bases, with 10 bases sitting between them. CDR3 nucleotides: TGTGCCAGCAGCGTAGTGGCAGGGGCTAATTCACCCCTCCACTTT. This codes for CASSVVAGANSPLHF.

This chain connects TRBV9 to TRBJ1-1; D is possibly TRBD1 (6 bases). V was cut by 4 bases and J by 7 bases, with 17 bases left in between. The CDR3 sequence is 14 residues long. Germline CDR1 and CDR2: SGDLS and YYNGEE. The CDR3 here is CASSTTGQGDEAFF. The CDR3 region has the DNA TGTGCCAGCAGCACTACAGGGCAAGGGGATGAAGCTTTCTTT.